This paragraph reports one T cell receptor (beta chain). This clone's antigen is unknown. No base qualities exist here, and no much larger clone lies one base off it. Sequencing used an Illumina NovaSeq 6000. cDNA libraries for TCRalpha and TCRbeta were prepared by 5'RACE using constant-segment primers, with sample barcodes and unique molecular identifiers added. RNA was extracted from every sample with Trizol reagent. The libraries were amplified in two PCR steps, and the second step added a second sample barcode and Illumina TruSeq adapters. The libraries were sequenced on an Illumina NovaSeq using 2 x 150 bp paired-end reads. The study's own analysis went as follows. Demultiplexing of reads and collapsing into UMI-guided consensus sequences were performed with migec v1.2.7. Using mixcr v2.1.11, UMI consensuses were aligned to TRA and TRB V and J templates and then assembled into clonotypes. A clonotype was counted as expanded or contracted only when both edgeR and NoisET called the clonotype significant, with the noise models trained on biological replicates. For edgeR calls, the thresholds were a false discovery rate-adjusted p below 0.01 and a log2 fold-change of 1. As an exploratory analysis of dynamics, max-normalized trajectories of the 1000 most abundant clonotypes were examined with PCA combined with hierarchical clustering. Each responding clone was given a CD4 or CD8 phenotype based on the CD4+ and CD8+ repertoires, which had been sequenced separately. TCRdb reprocessing: public reads trimmed at Q25 with fastp, clones called with MiXCR, in-frame beta chains kept. Rows are unified per CDR3 protein, each entry keeping the most common DNA and genes. None of the V and J calls come from the authors' own analysis; TCRdb made them. For this sample there are 400,000 to 500,000 distinct CDR3 sequences; roughly 17% appear just once. 20% to 25% of the sample comes from the top ten.

This entry belongs to a study of T-cell memory formation after mild COVID-19 (dated by TCRdb to the early 2020s). Describing the broader study: TCR sequence clusters from the two donors were largely donor specific. In two donors, T-cell clones that expanded and contracted after mild COVID-19 were tracked by sequencing TCRalpha and TCRbeta repertoires over time. Two young, previously healthy adult volunteers made up the cohort, one male and one female.

V is trimmed back by 6 bases and J by 4 bases, and the junction contains 9 bases that no gene match accounts for. The CDR3 has 15 amino acids, counting the end cysteine and phenylalanine. Only the CDR3 DNA is retained, 45 bases long and in frame from the first base. The germline V gene encodes CDR1 MNHEY and CDR2 SVGAGI. Ficoll-Paque density gradient centrifugation was the method used to isolate PBMCs. Paper-wide results and their limitations: Some responding clones were detected in pre-infection memory, suggesting pre-existing cross-reactive memory T cells joined the SARS-CoV-2 response. Contracting CD4+ clones were found mainly in CM and EM memory subsets, while CD8+ clones were enriched in EMRA. Balanced CD4/CD8 phenotypes were observed for clones contracting from day 15 to 85, whereas a bias towards CD4+ was observed for a second wave of clones expanding from day 15 to 37. Only two mild cases were covered in the study, and larger cohorts including severe cases with pre-infection samples were considered necessary. SARS-CoV-2 specificity was not confirmed for the second-wave clones peaking on day 37.

This clonotype was sampled from a man younger than 35 who had mild COVID-19 (a few samples of this study predate the infection). The sample titles of this study are shuffled in the database, so cell type and time point are left out; the donor was told from shared clones. Sequenced sample: PBMCs or a T cell subset sorted from them (not recorded which). This receptor chain uses TRBV6-5 and TRBJ1-5; 7 nucleotides in the junction match TRBD1. This receptor carries the CDR3 CASRPTGTANQPQHF. DNA sequence: TGTGCCAGCAGACCCACCGGGACAGCTAATCAGCCCCAGCATTTT.